This TCR beta chain is drawn from a study of CD8 T cells in Susac syndrome. Overall study context: Sequenced Susac syndrome patients included roughly 6 with clinically active disease and fewer than 10 in remission.

RNA amounts of about 0.5 to 1 ug underwent reverse transcription with random hexamers. Each CDR3 protein is one row after TCRdb ran MiXCR on the immunoSEQ multiplex PCR reads. The sample lists approximately 210,000 distinct CDR3 sequences, 94% occurring once. Trimming cost V 6 bases and J 5 bases, with 7 bases left between them. CDR1 and CDR2 from the germline V gene are SQVTM and ANQGSEA. The CDR3 extends over 10 amino acids. The chain has TRBV29-1 and TRBJ2-5; D is ambiguous. Material for sequencing was CD4+ T cells from PBMCs. The receptor was derived from a human donor with Susac syndrome. The CDR3 nucleotides are TGCAGCGTGATCGAGGAGACCCAGTACTTC. Its protein is CSVIEETQYF.